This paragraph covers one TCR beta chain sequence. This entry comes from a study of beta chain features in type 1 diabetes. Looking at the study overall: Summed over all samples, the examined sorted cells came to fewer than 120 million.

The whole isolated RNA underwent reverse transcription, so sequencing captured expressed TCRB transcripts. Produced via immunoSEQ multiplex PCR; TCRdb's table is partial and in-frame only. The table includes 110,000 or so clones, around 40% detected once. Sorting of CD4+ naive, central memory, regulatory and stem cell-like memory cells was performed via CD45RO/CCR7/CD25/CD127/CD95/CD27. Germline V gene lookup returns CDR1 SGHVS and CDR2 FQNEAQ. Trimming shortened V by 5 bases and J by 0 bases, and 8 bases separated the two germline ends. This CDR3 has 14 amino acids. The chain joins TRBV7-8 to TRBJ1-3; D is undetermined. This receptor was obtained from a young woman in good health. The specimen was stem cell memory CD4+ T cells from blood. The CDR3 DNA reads TGTGCCAGCAGCACAGACCACTCTGGAAACACCATATATTTT. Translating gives CASSTDHSGNTIYF.